Listed here are 5 T cell receptor beta chains from one sample, sequenced in a study of T cell clones after liver transplantation. TCRdb's table, derived via immunoSEQ multiplex PCR, lists solely in-frame clones and lacks some. The sample has more than 95,000 clones; around 80% are singletons. The source was CD4+ T cells from blood, collected approximately 50 months after liver transplant. Receptors were obtained from a human patient who received a liver transplant. Part of the T cell pool may stem from the graft donor.

This chain connects TRBV7-3 to TRBJ2-4; 8 bases align to TRBD1. Germline lookup yields CDR1 SGHTA and CDR2 FQGTGA. The CDR3 loop spans 17 amino acids. With 6 bases clipped from V and 2 bases from J, the junction kept 12 bases outside the gene matches. Written as DNA, the CDR3 is TGTGCCAGCAGGAGCGTCGGCAGGGGGCTGTCCAAAAACATTCAGTACTTC. This codes for CASRSVGRGLSKNIQYF.

The genes are TRBV6-1 and TRBJ2-3; 7 bases match TRBD1. CDR1 is MNHNS, CDR2 SASEGT, per germline. The V segment lost 6 bases and the J segment 0 bases; nucleotides outside the gene matches: 6. The length of the CDR3 is 15 residues. This CDR3 reads CASRDTGASTDTQYF. CDR3 bases: TGTGCCAGCAGGGATACAGGGGCCAGCACAGATACGCAGTATTTT.

This clone was observed a single time. This chain links TRBV7-2 with TRBJ1-6, with no clear D. The V end was cut by 0 bases, the J end by 2 bases, with 8 bases between. The CDR3 has 16 amino acids. The germline V gene has CDR1 SGHTA and CDR2 FQGNSA. As DNA, the CDR3 is TGTGCCAGCAGCTTAGCAAAGGGAACCTATAATTCACCCCTCCACTTT. This sequence encodes CASSLAKGTYNSPLHF. Looking up the rest from reference TRBV7-2 and TRBJ1-6 gives the full variable domain: GAGVSQSPSNKVTEKGKDVELRCDPISGHTALYWYRQSLGQGLEFLIYFQGNSAPDKSGLPSDRFSAERTGGSVSTLTIQRTQQEDSAVYLCASSLAKGTYNSPLHFGNGTRLTVT.

The chain carries TRBV5-1 and TRBJ2-5; a weak D match, TRBD1 (5 bases). The DNA end favors TRBJ2-7, so the J call may be wrong. Germline V gene lookup returns CDR1 SGHRS and CDR2 YFSETQ. The CDR3 loop spans 13 amino acids. The CDR3 region is CASSVGRVGEQYF. The CDR3 DNA reads TGCGCCAGCAGCGTGGGCAGGGTAGGCGAGCAGTACTTC.

A few counts support this clone. The chain is built from TRBV7-2 and TRBJ1-1; a weak D match, TRBD1 (5 bases). Germline CDR1 and CDR2: SGHTA and FQGNSA. V lost 5 bases, J lost 0 bases, and 10 bases lay in between. CDR3 length equals 14 residues. The CDR3 DNA reads TGTGCCAGCAGCAGGGGCCAGCTGAACACTGAAGCTTTCTTT. Its translation is CASSRGQLNTEAFF. The full variable domain, rest sourced from reference TRBV7-2 and TRBJ1-1, is GAGVSQSPSNKVTEKGKDVELRCDPISGHTALYWYRQSLGQGLEFLIYFQGNSAPDKSGLPSDRFSAERTGGSVSTLTIQRTQQEDSAVYLCASSRGQLNTEAFFGQGTRLTVV.